The clone carrying this T cell receptor (beta chain) was counted many times. The sample comes from a study of T cells in Graves' hyperthyroidism and ophthalmopathy. Amplified TCR beta CDR3 regions came from RNA transcripts. The HTBI primer set served for first-round RT-PCR of the TCR CDR3. In TCRdb, the multiplex PCR reads were re-called with MiXCR into one record per CDR3 protein. The data contain roughly 580,000 distinct CDR3 sequences, approximately 15% of them singletons. Germline trimming cut 3 bases from V and 6 bases from J; bases unmatched to any gene: 6. CDR3 length: 15 residues. Germline loops: CDR1 KGHDR, CDR2 SFDVKD.

The source of this sequence is a woman younger than 45 with Graves' hyperthyroidism that later progressed to Graves' ophthalmopathy. Source material: blood. The chain carries TRBV24-1 and TRBJ2-4, with TRBD1 matching 8 bases. The CDR3 loop reads CATSDPDRGPNIQYF. In DNA form, the CDR3 reads TGTGCCACCAGTGATCCTGACAGGGGCCCAAACATTCAGTACTTC.